This T cell receptor (beta chain) was profiled in a study of blood T cell repertoires in COVID-19. Turning to the study itself: Sources were T cells, B-cell-depleted T cells, or PBMCs; the material itself was cDNA or gDNA.

The CDR3 consists of 15 residues. Germline lookup yields CDR1 KGHSH and CDR2 LQKENI. V shed 3 bases, J shed 2 bases, and the junction held 4 bases outside the gene matches. Participants reported their clinical history, and cohort assignment relied on those reports. Study processing details: Estimation of nucleated cell counts relied on the amplification of reference gene primers. Libraries were prepared by immunoSEQ multiplex PCR; TCRdb keeps only in-frame clonotypes and omits some of them. V and J calls and clone size are copied from that table; D and trimming were computed from the DNA. The sample yields just over 80,000 clones, around 89% seen once.

The sequence was collected from a woman aged 45-65 years with acute COVID-19. The chain employs TRBV18 and TRBJ2-7, with 10 bases aligning to TRBD1. Sequencing was done on a sample of PBMCs or T cells enriched from blood (not recorded which). The CDR3 sequence is CASSPRQGAAYEQYF. CDR3 in DNA: TGTGCCAGCTCACCCCGACAGGGGGCCGCCTACGAGCAGTACTTC.